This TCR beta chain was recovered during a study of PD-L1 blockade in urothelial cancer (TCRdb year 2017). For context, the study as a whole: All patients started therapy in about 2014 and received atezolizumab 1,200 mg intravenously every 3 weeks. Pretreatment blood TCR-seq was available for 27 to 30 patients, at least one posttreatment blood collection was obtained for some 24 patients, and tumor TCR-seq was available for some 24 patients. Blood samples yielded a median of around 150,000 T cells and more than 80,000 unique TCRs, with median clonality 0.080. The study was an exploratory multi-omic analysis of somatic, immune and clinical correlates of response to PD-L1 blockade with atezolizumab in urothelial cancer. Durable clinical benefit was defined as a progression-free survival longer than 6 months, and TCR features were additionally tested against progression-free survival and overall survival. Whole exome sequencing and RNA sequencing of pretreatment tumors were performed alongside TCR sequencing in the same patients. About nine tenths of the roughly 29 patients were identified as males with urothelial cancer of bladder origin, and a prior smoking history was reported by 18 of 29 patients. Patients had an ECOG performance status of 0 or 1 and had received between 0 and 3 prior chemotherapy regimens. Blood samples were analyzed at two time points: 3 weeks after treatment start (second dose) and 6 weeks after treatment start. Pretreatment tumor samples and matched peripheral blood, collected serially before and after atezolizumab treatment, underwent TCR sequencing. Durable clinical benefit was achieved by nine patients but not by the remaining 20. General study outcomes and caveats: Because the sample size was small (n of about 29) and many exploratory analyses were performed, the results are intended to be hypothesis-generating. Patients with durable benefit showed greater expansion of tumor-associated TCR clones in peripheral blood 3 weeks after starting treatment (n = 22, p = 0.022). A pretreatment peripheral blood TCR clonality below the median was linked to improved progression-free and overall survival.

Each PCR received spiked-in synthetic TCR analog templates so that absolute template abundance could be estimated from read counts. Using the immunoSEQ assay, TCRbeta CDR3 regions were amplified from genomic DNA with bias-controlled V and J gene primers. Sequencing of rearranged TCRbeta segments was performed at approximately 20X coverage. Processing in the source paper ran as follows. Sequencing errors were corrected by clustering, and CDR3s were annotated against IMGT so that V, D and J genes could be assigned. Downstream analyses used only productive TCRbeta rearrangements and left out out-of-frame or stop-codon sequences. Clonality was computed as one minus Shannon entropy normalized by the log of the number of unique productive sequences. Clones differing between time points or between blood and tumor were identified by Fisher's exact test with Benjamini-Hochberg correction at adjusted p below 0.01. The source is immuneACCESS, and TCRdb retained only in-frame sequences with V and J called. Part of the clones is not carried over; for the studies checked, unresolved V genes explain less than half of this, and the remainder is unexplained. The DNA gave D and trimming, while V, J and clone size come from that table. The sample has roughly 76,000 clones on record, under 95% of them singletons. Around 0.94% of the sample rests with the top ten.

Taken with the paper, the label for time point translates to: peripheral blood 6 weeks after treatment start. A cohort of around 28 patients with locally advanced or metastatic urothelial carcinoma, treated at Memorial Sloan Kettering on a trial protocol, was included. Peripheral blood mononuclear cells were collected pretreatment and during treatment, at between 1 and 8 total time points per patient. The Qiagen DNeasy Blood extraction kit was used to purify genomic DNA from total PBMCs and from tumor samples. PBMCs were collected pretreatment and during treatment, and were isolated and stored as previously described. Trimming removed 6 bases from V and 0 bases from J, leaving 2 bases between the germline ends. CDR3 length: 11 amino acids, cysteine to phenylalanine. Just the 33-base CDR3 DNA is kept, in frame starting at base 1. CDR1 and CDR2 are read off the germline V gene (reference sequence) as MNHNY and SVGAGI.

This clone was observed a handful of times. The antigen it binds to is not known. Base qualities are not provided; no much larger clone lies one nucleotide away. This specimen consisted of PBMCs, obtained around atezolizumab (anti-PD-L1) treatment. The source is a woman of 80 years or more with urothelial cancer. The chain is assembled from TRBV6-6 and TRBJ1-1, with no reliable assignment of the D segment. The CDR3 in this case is CASSVNTEAFF. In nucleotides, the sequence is TGTGCCAGCAGCGTGAACACTGAAGCTTTCTTT.